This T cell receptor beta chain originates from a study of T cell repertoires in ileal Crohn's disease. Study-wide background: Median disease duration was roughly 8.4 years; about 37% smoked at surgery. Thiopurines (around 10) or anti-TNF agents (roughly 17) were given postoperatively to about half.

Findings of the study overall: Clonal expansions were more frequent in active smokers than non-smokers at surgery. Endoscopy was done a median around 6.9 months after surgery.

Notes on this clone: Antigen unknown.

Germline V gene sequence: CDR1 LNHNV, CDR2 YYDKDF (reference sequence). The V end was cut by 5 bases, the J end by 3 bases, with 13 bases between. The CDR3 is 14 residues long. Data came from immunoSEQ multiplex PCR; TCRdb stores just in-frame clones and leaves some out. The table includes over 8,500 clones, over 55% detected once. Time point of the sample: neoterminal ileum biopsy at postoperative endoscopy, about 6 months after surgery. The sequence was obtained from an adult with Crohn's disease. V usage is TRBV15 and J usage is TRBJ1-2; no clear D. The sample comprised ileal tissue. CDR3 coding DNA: TGTGCCACCAGCCCCGGAGGCGGCTACTATGGCTACACCTTC. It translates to CATSPGGGYYGYTF.